This T cell receptor (beta chain) stems from a study of T cells expressing NK-cell markers. Study-level information: Seven HCMV-seropositive donors and one seronegative donor made up the eight sequenced donors.

Study-wide results and caveats: Where a handful of donors were concerned, these clonotypes also led the CD3+CD56-NKG2C+ fraction. It was still unclear whether expanded NKG2C+ T cell clones were HCMV specific.

Germline lookup yields CDR1 SQVTM and CDR2 ANQGSEA. CDR3 length: 13 residues. For this clonotype: As yet, its antigen is unknown.

The TCR beta cDNA came from 5'RACE template switching with UMIs. Each CDR3 protein gets one entry in TCRdb, which reprocessed the 5' RACE reads and gives no DNA. The sample data list 120,000 to 150,000 distinct CDR3 sequences. The TCR comes from a man between 18 and 29 years old in good health. The specimen was blood T cells: a sorted CD56 or NKG2C T cell subset, CD4+ or CD8+ T cells, or bulk PBMC T cells (not recorded which). V gene TRBV29-1 combines with J gene TRBJ1-3. CDR3 sequence: CSVAGVTGNTIYF.